The 8 T cell receptor beta chains presented below share a single source sample, sequenced in a study of blood T cell dynamics during melanoma immunotherapy. The time point here: pre-treatment baseline. TCRdb's copy holds only in-frame clones and misses some; the assay was immunoSEQ multiplex PCR. This sample has roughly 10,000 clones, with approximately 90% found just once. The starting material was blood, obtained from a patient treated with checkpoint blockade. All receptors derive from a human donor with melanoma.

This clone was found once. The chain is built from TRBV7-6 and TRBJ2-1; perhaps D is TRBD1 or TRBD2 (6 bases each). The CDR3 covers 16 residues. From germline, CDR1 is SGHVS and CDR2 FNYEAQ. V lost 5 bases and J 8 bases, leaving 22 bases between the germline ends. The CDR3 loop is CASSPEPSGAQYEQFF. For the CDR3, the DNA is TGTGCCAGCAGCCCCGAACCCTCGGGGGCTCAATATGAGCAGTTCTTC.

J is TRBJ2-1 and V is TRBV9, with 9 bases lining up with TRBD1. Germline V gives CDR1 SGDLS, CDR2 YYNGEE. CDR3 length: 15 residues. V was clipped by 1 base and J by 7 bases; unmatched bases: 6. This chain's CDR3 is CASSVRDRDGNEQFF. CDR3 sequence (DNA): TGTGCCAGCAGCGTAAGGGACAGGGATGGGAATGAGCAGTTCTTC.

The chain uses TRBV6-6 and TRBJ2-7; D perhaps matches TRBD1 (6 bases). Looked up from germline, CDR1 is MNHNY and CDR2 is SVGAGI (reference sequence). There are 13 residues in the CDR3. Trimming left V 6 bases short and J 1 base short, with 10 bases between. The CDR3 protein is CASRYDRSYEQYF. CDR3 DNA sequence: TGTGCCAGCAGATACGACAGGTCCTACGAGCAGTACTTC.

This chain links TRBV5-6 with TRBJ1-2; TRBD1 aligns across 8 bases. This CDR3 is 15 amino acids long. Losses at the gene ends were 4 bases for V and 1 base for J; bases not matched to a gene: 6. Germline loops: CDR1 SGHDT, CDR2 YYEEEE. CDR3 region: CASSIPGQDNYGYTF. The DNA for the CDR3 is TGTGCCAGCAGCATCCCGGGACAGGATAACTATGGCTACACCTTC.

This chain joins TRBV19 and TRBJ2-7; a possible D gene is TRBD1 (5 bases). Per the germline V gene, CDR1 is LNHDA and CDR2 is SQIVND (reference sequence). Trimming left V 1 base short and J 5 bases short, with 15 bases between. This CDR3 is 15 amino acids long. The CDR3 region is CASSIGLQGRNEQYF. The CDR3 nucleotides read TGTGCCAGTAGTATAGGTCTCCAGGGTAGAAACGAGCAGTACTTC.

The CDR3 loop is CASSLWTSDNEQFF. The CDR3 bases are TGTGCCAGCAGTTTATGGACCAGCGACAATGAGCAGTTCTTC. The rearrangement uses TRBV27 and TRBJ2-1; D gene uncertain. CDR3 length equals 14 residues. V was cut by 1 base and J by 5 bases, with 9 bases left in between. The germline CDR1 and CDR2 sequences are MNHEY and SMNVEV (reference sequence).

The chain carries TRBV19 and TRBJ1-1; TRBD1 matches at 7 bases. The CDR3 contains 15 residues. Germline V CDR1 and CDR2: LNHDA, SQIVND (reference sequence). Germline trimming cut 5 bases from V and 0 bases from J; bases unmatched to any gene: 6. The CDR3 reads CASSVTGSMNTEAFF. CDR3 nucleotides: TGTGCCAGTAGTGTGACAGGGTCTATGAACACTGAAGCTTTCTTT.

The V call is TRBV7-9, the J call TRBJ1-2, with 9 bases matching TRBD1. Germline values: CDR1 SEHNR, CDR2 FQNEAQ (reference sequence). The CDR3 runs 14 residues. V gave up 6 bases and J gave up 8 bases; unmatched junction bases: 10. The CDR3 is CASSSGTGPGGYTF. In nucleotides, the CDR3 is TGTGCCAGCAGTTCCGGGACAGGGCCAGGGGGCTACACCTTC.